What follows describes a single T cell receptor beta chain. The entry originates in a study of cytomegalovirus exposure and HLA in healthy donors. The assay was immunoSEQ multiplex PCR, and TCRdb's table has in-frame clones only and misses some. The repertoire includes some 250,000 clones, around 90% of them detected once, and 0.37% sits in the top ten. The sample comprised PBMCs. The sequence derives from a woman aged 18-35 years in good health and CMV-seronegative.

The CDR3 sequence: CASSQELGFAQPQHF. The CDR3 nucleotides are TGCGCCAGCAGCCAAGAGCTCGGTTTTGCTCAGCCCCAGCATTTT. The rearrangement links TRBV4-3 to TRBJ1-5; D not resolved. The CDR3 totals 15 residues. V was pared by 0 bases and J by 6 bases, with 12 bases between. Germline V gene lookup returns CDR1 LGHNA and CDR2 YSLEER.